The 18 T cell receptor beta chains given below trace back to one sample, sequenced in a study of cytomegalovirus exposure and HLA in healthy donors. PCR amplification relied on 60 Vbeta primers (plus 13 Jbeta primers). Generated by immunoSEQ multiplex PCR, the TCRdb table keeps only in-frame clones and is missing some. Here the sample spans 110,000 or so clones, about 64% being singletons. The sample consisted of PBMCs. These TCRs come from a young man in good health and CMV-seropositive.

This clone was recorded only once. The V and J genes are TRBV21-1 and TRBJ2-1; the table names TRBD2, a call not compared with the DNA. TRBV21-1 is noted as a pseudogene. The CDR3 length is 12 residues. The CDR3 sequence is CASSKGRDEQFF. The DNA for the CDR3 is TGTGCCAGCAGCAAAGGGAGGGATGAGCAGTTCTTC.

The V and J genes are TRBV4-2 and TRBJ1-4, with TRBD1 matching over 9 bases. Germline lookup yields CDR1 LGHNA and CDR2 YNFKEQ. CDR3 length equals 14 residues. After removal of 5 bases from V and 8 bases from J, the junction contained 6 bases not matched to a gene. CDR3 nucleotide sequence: TGTGCCAGCAGCACAGGACAGGGGTTAGAAAAACTGTTTTTT. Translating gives CASSTGQGLEKLFF.

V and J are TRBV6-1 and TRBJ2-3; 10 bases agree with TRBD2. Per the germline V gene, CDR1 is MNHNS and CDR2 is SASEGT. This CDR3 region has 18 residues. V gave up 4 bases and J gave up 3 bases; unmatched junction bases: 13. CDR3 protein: CASSVDASGGRGTDTQYF. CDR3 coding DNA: TGTGCCAGCAGTGTGGATGCTAGCGGGGGCCGAGGAACAGATACGCAGTATTTT.

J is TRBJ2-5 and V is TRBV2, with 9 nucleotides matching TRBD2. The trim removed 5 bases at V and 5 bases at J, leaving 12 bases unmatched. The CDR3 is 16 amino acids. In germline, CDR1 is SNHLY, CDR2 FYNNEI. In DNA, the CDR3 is TGTGCCAGCAGTTCGGCGCGGGGGGGCCGGGGGGAGACCCAGTACTTC. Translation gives CASSSARGGRGETQYF.

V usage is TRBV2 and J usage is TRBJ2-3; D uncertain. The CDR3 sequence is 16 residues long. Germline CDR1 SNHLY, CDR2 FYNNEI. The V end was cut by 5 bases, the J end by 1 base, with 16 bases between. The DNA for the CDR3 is TGTGCCAGCAGTCCCCGTCGAGGAGAGGGCACAGATACGCAGTATTTT. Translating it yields CASSPRRGEGTDTQYF.

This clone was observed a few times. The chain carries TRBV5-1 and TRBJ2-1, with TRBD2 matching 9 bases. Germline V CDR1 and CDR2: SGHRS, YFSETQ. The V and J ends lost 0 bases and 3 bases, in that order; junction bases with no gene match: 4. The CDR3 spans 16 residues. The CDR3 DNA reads TGCGCCAGCAGCTTGGGGCGGGGGGGCCGCTACAATGAGCAGTTCTTC. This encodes CASSLGRGGRYNEQFF.

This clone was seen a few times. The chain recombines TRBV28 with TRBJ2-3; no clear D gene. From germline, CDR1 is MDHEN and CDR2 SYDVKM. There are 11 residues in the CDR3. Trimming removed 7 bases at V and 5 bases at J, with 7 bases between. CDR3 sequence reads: CASILGDTQYF. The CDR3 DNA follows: TGTGCCAGCATCCTCGGAGATACGCAGTATTTT.

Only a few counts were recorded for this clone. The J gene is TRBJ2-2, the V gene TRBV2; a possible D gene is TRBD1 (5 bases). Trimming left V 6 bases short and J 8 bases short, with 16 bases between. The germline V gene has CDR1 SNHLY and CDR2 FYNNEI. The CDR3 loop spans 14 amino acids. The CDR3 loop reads CASSPSGFSGELFF. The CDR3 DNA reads TGTGCCAGCAGCCCTTCAGGGTTTTCAGGGGAGCTGTTTTTT.

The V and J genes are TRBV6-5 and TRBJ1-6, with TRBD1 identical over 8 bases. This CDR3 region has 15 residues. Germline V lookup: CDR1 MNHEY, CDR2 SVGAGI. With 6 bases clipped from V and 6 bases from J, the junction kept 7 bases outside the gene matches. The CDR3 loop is CASSPRDRSNSPLHF. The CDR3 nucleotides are TGTGCCAGCAGCCCCCGGGACAGGAGTAATTCACCCCTCCACTTT.

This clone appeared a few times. The CDR3 nucleotides are TGCGCCAGCAGTCTTACAGGGGGCGGGGACGAGCAGTACTTC. It encodes CASSLTGGGDEQYF. The chain recombines TRBV5-1 with TRBJ2-7, with 9 bases matching TRBD1. Germline-derived CDR1 and CDR2 are SGHRS and YFSETQ. The CDR3 sequence is 14 residues long. V lost 5 bases, J lost 5 bases, and 8 bases stayed unmatched.

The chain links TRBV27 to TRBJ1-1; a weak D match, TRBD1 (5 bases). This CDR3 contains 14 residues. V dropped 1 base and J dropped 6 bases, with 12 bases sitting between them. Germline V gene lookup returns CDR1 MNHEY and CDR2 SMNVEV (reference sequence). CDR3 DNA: TGTGCCAGCAGTTTATTTCAGGGTTACTCTGAAGCTTTCTTT. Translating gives CASSLFQGYSEAFF.

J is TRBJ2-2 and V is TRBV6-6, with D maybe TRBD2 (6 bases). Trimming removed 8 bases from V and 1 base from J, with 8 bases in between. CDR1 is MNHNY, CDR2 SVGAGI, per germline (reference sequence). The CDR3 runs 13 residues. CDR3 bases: TGTGCCAGCCGCGGGAAGAACACCGGGGAGCTGTTTTTT. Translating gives CASRGKNTGELFF.

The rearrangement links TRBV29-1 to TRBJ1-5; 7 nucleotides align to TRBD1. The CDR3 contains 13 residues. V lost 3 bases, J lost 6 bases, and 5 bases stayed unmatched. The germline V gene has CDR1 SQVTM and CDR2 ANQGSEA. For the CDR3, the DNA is TGCAGCGTTGACCCAGGGGGTGGTCAGCCCCAGCATTTT. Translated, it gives CSVDPGGGQPQHF.

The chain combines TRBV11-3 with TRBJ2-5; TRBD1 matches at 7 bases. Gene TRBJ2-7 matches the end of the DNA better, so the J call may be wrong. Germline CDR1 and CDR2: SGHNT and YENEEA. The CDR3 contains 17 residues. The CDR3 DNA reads TGTGCCAGCAGCTTAGATGGAGAGACAGGGCACGCCTACGAGCAGTACTTC. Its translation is CASSLDGETGHAYEQYF.

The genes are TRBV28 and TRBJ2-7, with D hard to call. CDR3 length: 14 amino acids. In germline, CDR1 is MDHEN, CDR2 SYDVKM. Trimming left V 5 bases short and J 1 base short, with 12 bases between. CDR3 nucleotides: TGTGCCAGCAGTCAACTCGGTTATTCCTACGAGCAGTACTTC. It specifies CASSQLGYSYEQYF.

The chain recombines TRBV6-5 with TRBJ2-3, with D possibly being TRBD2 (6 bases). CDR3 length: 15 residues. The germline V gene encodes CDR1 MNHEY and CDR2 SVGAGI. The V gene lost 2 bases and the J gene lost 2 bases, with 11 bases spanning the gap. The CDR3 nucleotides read TGTGCCAGCAGTTACCAAGGACTAATCACAGATACGCAGTATTTT. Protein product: CASSYQGLITDTQYF.

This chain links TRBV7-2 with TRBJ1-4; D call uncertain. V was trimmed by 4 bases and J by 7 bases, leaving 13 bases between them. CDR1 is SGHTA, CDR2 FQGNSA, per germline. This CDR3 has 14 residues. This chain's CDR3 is CASSSLGSGEKLFF. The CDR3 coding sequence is TGTGCCAGCAGCTCCCTGGGTAGCGGTGAAAAACTGTTTTTT. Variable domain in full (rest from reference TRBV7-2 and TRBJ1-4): GAGVSQSPSNKVTEKGKDVELRCDPISGHTALYWYRQSLGQGLEFLIYFQGNSAPDKSGLPSDRFSAERTGGSVSTLTIQRTQQEDSAVYLCASSSLGSGEKLFFGSGTQLSVL.

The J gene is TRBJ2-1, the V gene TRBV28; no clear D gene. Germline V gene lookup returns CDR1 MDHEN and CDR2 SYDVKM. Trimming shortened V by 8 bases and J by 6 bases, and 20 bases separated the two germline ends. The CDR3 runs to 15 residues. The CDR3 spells CASLTQSLTSNEQFF. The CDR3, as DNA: TGTGCCAGCCTGACTCAAAGCCTAACCAGCAATGAGCAGTTCTTC.